This TCR beta chain was captured in a study of T-cell memory formation after mild COVID-19. Whole-study results and caveats: A second wave expanding day 15 to 37 was CD4+-biased; contracting clones were balanced.

CDR1 and CDR2 (germline): ENHRY, SYGVKD. This CDR3 contains 12 residues. V was pared by 5 bases and J by 4 bases, with 6 bases between. TCRdb re-called the 5' RACE reads through MiXCR, storing one row per CDR3 protein. The table records around 210,000 distinct CDR3 sequences, around 8.8% of them present only once. As for this clonotype: The antigen is undetermined.

The sequence was collected from a man between 18 and 29 years old who had mild COVID-19 (a few samples of this study predate the infection). Cell type and time point are not known. Sequenced input: PBMCs or a T cell subset sorted from them (not recorded which). The chain has TRBV10-3 and TRBJ2-1; D unclear. The CDR3 DNA reads as TGTGCCATCAGTCACGATTACAATGAGCAGTTCTTC. Translated: CAISHDYNEQFF.